This T cell receptor beta chain was obtained from a study of molecular identifiers for immune sequencing clone quantification. Only a few counts were recorded for this clonotype. Germline lookup yields CDR1 GTSNPN and CDR2 SVGIG (reference sequence). The CDR3 is 15 amino acids. Trimming left V 1 base short and J 0 bases short, with 10 bases between. TCRdb itself ran the PCR reads through MiXCR, one entry per CDR3 protein. This table holds over 600,000 distinct CDR3 sequences, around 20% found once. Sample: naive CD8+ T cells from blood, with Jurkat cell RNA spiked in. Subset denoted: FACS-sorted CD8+CD4-CCR7+CD45RA+ naive T cells. This sequence originates from a human donor in good health. Some libraries in this study had Jurkat cell RNA spiked in. The J gene is TRBJ1-5, the V gene TRBV30; D may be TRBD1 (6 bases). Here the CDR3 DNA reads TGTGCCTGGAGTGAGGGGGTGAATAGCAATCAGCCCCAGCATTTT. It codes for CAWSEGVNSNQPQHF.